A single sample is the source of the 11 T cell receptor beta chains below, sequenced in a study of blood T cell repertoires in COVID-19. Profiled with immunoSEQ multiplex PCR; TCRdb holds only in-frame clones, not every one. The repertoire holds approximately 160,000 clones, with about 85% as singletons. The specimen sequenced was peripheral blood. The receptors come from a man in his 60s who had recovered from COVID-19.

Here the CDR3 reads CASSSSPGTKETQYF. The CDR3 DNA reads TGCGCCAGCAGCTCTTCTCCCGGGACTAAAGAGACCCAGTACTTC. The chain employs TRBV5-1 and TRBJ2-5, with 7 bases fitting TRBD2. Germline values: CDR1 SGHRS, CDR2 YFSETQ. The length of the CDR3 is 15 residues. Trimming removed 3 bases from V and 3 bases from J; junction bases left unmatched: 8.

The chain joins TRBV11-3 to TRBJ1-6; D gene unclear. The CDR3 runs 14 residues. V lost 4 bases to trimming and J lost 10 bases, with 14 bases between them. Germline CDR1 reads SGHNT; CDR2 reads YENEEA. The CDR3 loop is CASSYLSSGSPLHF. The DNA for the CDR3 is TGTGCCAGCAGCTACCTTTCTTCAGGCTCACCCCTCCACTTT.

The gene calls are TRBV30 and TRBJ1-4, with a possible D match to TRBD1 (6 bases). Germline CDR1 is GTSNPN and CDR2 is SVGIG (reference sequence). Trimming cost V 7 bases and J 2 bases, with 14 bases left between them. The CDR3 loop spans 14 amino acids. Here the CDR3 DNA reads TGTGCCTCCTTGATACAGGGCACTAATGAAAAACTGTTTTTT. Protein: CASLIQGTNEKLFF.

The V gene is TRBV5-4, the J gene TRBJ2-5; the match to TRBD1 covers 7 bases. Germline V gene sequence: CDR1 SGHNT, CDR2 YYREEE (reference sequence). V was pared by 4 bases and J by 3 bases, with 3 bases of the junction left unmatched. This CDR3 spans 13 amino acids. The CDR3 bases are TGTGCCAGCAGCACAGGGGTGGAAGAGACCCAGTACTTC. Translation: CASSTGVEETQYF.

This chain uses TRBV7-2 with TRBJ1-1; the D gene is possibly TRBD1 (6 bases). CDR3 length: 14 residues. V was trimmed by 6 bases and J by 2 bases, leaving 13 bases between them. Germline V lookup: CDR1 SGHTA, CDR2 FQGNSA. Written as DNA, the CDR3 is TGTGCCAGCAGGGGGGCAGGGCGTAACACTGAAGCTTTCTTT. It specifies CASRGAGRNTEAFF.

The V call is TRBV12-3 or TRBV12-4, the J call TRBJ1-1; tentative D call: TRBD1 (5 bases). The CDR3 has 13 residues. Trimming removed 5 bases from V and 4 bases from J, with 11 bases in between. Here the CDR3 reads CASSLQAITEAFF. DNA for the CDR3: TGTGCCAGCAGTCTACAGGCTATCACTGAAGCTTTCTTT.

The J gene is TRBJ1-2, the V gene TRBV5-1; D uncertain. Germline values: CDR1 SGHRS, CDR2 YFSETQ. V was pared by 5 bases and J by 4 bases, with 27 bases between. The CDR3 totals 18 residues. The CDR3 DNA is TGCGCCAGCAGGCCGGGGTATGCCGCCGAACCAAGCCTCTATGGCTACACCTTC. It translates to CASRPGYAAEPSLYGYTF.

The chain's CDR3 is CASSSRPGLAAIGLFF. As DNA, the CDR3 is TGTGCCAGCAGCTCCCGGCCGGGACTAGCGGCCATCGGGCTGTTTTTT. This chain links TRBV11-2 with TRBJ2-2; 11 bases line up with TRBD2. Germline loops: CDR1 SGHAT, CDR2 FQNNGV. The CDR3 runs 16 residues. V lost 4 bases and J lost 13; bases outside the gene matches: 14.

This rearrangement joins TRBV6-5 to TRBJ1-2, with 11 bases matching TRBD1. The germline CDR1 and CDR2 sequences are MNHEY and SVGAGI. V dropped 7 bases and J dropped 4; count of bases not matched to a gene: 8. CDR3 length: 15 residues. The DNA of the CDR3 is TGTGCCAGCAATGGACAGGGGGCGTTAGGCTATGGCTACACCTTC. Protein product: CASNGQGALGYGYTF.

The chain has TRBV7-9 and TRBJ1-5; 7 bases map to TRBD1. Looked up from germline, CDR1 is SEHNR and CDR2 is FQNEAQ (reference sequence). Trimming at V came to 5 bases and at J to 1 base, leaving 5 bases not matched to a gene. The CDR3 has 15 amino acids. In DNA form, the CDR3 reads TGTGCCAGCAGCCCCTCAGGGGGGAGCAATCAGCCCCAGCATTTT. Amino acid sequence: CASSPSGGSNQPQHF.

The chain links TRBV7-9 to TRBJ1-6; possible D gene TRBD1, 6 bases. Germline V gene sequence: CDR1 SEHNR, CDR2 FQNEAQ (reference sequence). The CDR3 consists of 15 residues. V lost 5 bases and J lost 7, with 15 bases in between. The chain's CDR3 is CASSIDRILNSPLHF. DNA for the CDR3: TGTGCCAGCAGCATTGACAGGATCTTAAATTCACCCCTCCACTTT.